Listed here are 5 T cell receptor beta chains from one sample, sequenced in a study of T cells in Graves' hyperthyroidism and ophthalmopathy. It was RNA transcripts that yielded the amplified TCR beta CDR3 regions. The HTBI primer set served for first-round RT-PCR of the TCR CDR3. In TCRdb, the multiplex PCR reads were re-called with MiXCR into one record per CDR3 protein. Found here are roughly 840,000 distinct CDR3 sequences, over 35% of them singletons; the top ten hold around 9.3%. The sample comprised blood. These receptors were taken from a man aged 18 to 29 with Graves' hyperthyroidism.

The chain links TRBV25-1 to TRBJ1-2; D may be TRBD1 (5 bases). Germline V gives CDR1 MGHDK, CDR2 SYGVNS. The CDR3 consists of 15 residues. V gave up 7 bases and J gave up 4 bases, with 19 bases separating them. The CDR3 reads CASTMRRGAGYGYTF. In DNA, the CDR3 is TGTGCCAGCACCATGCGTCGAGGGGCCGGCTATGGCTACACCTTC.

A single count supports this clonotype. This chain links TRBV7-9 with TRBJ2-2, with D perhaps TRBD1 or TRBD2 (5 bases each). CDR1 is SEHNR and CDR2 is FQNEAQ in the germline V gene (reference sequence). V was cut by 3 bases and J by 4 bases, with 12 bases left in between. The CDR3 runs to 15 residues. The CDR3 DNA follows: TGTGCCAGCAGCTTCAGAAAGGGGAGCACCGGGGAGCTGTTTTTT. Protein: CASSFRKGSTGELFF.

The chain joins TRBV4-1 to TRBJ1-1; D gene unclear. The CDR3 is 15 amino acids. Germline lookup yields CDR1 MGHRA and CDR2 YSYEKL. The V and J ends lost 5 bases and 0 bases respectively, with 13 bases between them. The CDR3 DNA is TGCGCCAGCAGCTCGGACCGCACCATGAACACTGAAGCTTTCTTT. Translated: CASSSDRTMNTEAFF.

This clonotype has only a few counts. J is TRBJ1-5 and V is TRBV20-1, with 7 bases identical to TRBD1. Germline assignment: CDR1 DFQATT and CDR2 SNEGSKA (reference sequence). The CDR3 has 14 amino acids. With V trimmed by 6 bases and J by 3 bases, 8 bases remained unmatched. CDR3 in amino acids: CSATTGAANQPQHF. In DNA, the CDR3 is TGCAGTGCAACTACAGGGGCAGCCAATCAGCCCCAGCATTTT.

This clonotype was observed a handful of times. The chain recombines TRBV9 with TRBJ1-6; the D is unclear. The CDR3 contains 15 residues. V was pared by 5 bases and J by 6 bases, with 15 bases between. In germline, CDR1 is SGDLS, CDR2 YYNGEE. CDR3 sequence reads: CASREVRYRNSPLHF. For the CDR3, the DNA is TGTGCCAGCAGAGAGGTCCGGTACCGTAATTCACCCCTCCACTTT.